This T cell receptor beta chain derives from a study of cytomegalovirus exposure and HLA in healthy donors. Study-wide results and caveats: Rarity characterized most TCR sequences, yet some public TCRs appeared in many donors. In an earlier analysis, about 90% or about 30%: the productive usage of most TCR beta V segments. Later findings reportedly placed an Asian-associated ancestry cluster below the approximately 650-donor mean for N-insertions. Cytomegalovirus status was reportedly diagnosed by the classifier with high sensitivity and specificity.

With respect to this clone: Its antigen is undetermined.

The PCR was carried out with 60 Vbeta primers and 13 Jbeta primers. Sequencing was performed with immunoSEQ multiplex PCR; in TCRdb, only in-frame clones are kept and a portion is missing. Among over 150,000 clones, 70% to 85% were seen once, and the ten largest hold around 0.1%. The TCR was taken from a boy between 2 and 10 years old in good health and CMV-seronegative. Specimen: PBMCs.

CDR3 residues: CSVGQFYGYTF. CDR3 sequence (DNA): TGCAGCGTTGGACAGTTCTATGGCTACACCTTC. The chain is built from TRBV29-1 and TRBJ1-2; TRBD1 is a possible D gene (5 bases). This CDR3 region has 11 residues. Germline V lookup: CDR1 SQVTM, CDR2 ANQGSEA. Trimming removed 4 bases at V and 4 bases at J, with 7 bases between.